The clone carrying this TCR beta chain appeared many times. As yet, its antigen is unknown. Quantitative barcoded 5'-RACE was used to prepare TCR beta libraries. Each CDR3 protein is one row after TCRdb ran MiXCR on the 5' RACE reads. The table has 100,000 to 150,000 distinct CDR3 sequences, roughly 15% seen once; the top ten hold 30% to 35%. The data were obtained in a study of CD8 T cells in ankylosing spondylitis. V trimming: 5 bases; J trimming: 13 bases; junction bases outside the gene matches: 4. The CDR3 covers 11 residues. Notes on the study in general: Ankylosing spondylitis blood appeared to be characterized by a TCR beta motif of roughly eight highly homologous variants. Previous work reported some of these motif variants in the synovial fluid and blood of reactive arthritis. Significant enrichment of disease-linked clones was reported in matched ankylosing spondylitis synovial fluid.

The sequence was obtained from a male donor with ankylosing spondylitis. The sample consisted of blood, either unsorted or a sorted T cell fraction (not recorded which). The chain recombines TRBV12-3 or TRBV12-4 with TRBJ2-1; 8 nucleotides align to TRBD1. In DNA form, the CDR3 reads TGTGCCAGCAGTATCGGACAGGGACAGTTCTTC. This sequence encodes CASSIGQGQFF.